The clone carrying this T cell receptor (beta chain) has a handful of counts. Its antigen remains unidentified. The data were obtained in a study of identical twins. Study-level results: Invariant T cells like MAIT and iNKT could partly confound the zero-insertion analyses. Cord blood's abundant beta clonotypes had fewer insertions, unlike memory repertoires. The study found weaker excess twin sharing in beta out-of-frame sequences.

The ends lost 3 bases at V and 6 bases at J; junction bases unmatched: 8. Germline V gene sequence: CDR1 ENHRY, CDR2 SYGVKD. The CDR3 sequence is 15 residues long. It was template switching that added a universal primer site, and there were unique molecular identifiers on the cDNA. TCRdb reprocessed the 5' RACE reads with MiXCR, giving one entry per CDR3 protein. The table has 350,000 to 500,000 distinct CDR3 sequences, roughly 20% seen once. Sequencing was performed on naive T cells sorted from blood. The origin of this receptor is a man aged 45-65 years in good health. The V gene is TRBV10-3, the J gene TRBJ2-3, with 8 bases fitting TRBD2. The CDR3 sequence: CAISDRAGEADTQYF. The CDR3 nucleotides read TGTGCCATCAGTGATAGAGCGGGAGAGGCGGATACGCAGTATTTT.